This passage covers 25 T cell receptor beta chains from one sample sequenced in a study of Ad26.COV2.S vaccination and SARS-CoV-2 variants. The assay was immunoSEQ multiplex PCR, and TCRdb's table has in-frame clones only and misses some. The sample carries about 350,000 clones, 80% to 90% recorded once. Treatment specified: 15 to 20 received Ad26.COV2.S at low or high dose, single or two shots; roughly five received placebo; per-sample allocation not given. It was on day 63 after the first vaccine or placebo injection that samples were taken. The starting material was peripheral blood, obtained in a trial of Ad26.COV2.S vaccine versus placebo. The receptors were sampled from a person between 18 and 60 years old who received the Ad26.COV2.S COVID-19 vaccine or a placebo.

CDR3 residues: CASSYSGSSYEQYF. CDR3 nucleotide sequence: TGTGCCAGCAGCTATAGCGGGAGCTCCTACGAGCAGTACTTC. V gene TRBV6-5 combines with J gene TRBJ2-7, with TRBD2 matching over 9 bases. CDR1 is MNHEY and CDR2 is SVGAGI in the germline V gene. The CDR3 length is 14 residues. V was pared by 6 bases and J by 0 bases, with 3 bases of the junction left unmatched.

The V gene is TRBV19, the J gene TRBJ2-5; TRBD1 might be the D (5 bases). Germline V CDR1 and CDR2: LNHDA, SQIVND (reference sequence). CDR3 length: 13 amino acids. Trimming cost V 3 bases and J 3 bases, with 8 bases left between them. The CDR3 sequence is CASSMRQKETQYF. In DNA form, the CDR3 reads TGTGCCAGTAGTATGCGACAGAAAGAGACCCAGTACTTC.

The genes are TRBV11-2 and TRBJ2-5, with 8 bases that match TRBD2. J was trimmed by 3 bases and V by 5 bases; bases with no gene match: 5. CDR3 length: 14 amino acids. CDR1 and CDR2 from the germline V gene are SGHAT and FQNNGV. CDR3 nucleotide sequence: TGTGCCAGCAGCCCATTAGCGGGAAAAGAGACCCAGTACTTC. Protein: CASSPLAGKETQYF.

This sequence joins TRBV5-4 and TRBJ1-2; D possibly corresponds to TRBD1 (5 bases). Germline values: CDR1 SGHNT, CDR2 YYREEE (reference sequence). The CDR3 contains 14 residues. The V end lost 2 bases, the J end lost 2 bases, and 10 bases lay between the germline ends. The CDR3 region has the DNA TGTGCCAGCAGCTTATCTGACAGAAACTATGGCTACACCTTC. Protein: CASSLSDRNYGYTF.

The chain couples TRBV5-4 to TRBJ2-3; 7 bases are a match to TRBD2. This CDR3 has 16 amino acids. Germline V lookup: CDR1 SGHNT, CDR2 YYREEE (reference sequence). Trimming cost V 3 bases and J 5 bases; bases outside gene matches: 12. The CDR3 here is CASSSGLVPTLDTQYF. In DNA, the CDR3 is TGTGCCAGCAGCTCAGGACTAGTCCCCACCTTAGATACGCAGTATTTT.

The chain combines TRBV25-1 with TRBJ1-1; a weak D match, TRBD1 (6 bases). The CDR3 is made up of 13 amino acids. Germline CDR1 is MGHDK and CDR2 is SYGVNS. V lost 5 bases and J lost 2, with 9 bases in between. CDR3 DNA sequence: TGTGCCAGCAGTAGGGGGGATAACACTGAAGCTTTCTTT. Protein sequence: CASSRGDNTEAFF.

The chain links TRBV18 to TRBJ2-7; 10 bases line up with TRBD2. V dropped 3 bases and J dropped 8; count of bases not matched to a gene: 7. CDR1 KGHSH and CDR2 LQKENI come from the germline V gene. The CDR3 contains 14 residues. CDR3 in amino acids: CASSPGTSDFKQYF. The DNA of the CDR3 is TGTGCCAGCTCACCGGGGACTAGCGACTTCAAGCAGTACTTC.

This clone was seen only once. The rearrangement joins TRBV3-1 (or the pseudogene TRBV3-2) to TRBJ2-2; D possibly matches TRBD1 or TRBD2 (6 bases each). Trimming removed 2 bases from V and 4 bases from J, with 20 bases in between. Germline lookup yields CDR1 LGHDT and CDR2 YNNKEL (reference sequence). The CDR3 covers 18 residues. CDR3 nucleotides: TGTGCCAGCAGCCAAACCCTGGGGGGCCTGGGGGGCACCGGGGAGCTGTTTTTT. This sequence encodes CASSQTLGGLGGTGELFF.

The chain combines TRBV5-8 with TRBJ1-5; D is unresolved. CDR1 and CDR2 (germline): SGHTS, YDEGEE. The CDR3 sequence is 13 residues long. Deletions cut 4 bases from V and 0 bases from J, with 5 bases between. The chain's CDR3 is CASSGDSNQPQHF. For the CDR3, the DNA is TGTGCCAGCAGCGGGGATAGCAATCAGCCCCAGCATTTT.

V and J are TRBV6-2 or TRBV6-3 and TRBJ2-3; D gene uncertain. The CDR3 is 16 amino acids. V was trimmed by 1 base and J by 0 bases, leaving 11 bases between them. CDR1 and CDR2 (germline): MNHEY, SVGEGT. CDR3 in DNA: TGTGCCAGCAGTTACTTGACGTGGGTGAGCACAGATACGCAGTATTTT. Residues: CASSYLTWVSTDTQYF.

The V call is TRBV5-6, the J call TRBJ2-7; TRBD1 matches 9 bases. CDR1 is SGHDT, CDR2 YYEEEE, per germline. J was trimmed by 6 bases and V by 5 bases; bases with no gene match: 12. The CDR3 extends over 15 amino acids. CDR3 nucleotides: TGTGCCAGCAGGCCCTCCGGGACAGGGCCGTTCGAGCAGTACTTC. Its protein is CASRPSGTGPFEQYF.

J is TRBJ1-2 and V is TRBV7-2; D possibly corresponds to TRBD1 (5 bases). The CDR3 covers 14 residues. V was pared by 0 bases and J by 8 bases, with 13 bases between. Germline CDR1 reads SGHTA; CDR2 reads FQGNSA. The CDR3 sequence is CASSLAPQEWGYTF. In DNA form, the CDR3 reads TGTGCCAGCAGCTTAGCCCCACAGGAGTGGGGCTACACCTTC. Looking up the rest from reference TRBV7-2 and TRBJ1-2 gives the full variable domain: GAGVSQSPSNKVTEKGKDVELRCDPISGHTALYWYRQSLGQGLEFLIYFQGNSAPDKSGLPSDRFSAERTGGSVSTLTIQRTQQEDSAVYLCASSLAPQEWGYTFGSGTRLTVV.

CDR3 region: CASSQNTGDNEQFF. CDR3 bases: TGTGCCAGCAGTCAAAATACAGGGGACAATGAGCAGTTCTTC. The chain recombines TRBV6-5 with TRBJ2-1; 7 bases are a match to TRBD1. This CDR3 contains 14 residues. Trimming took 5 bases from V and 5 from J; bases not matched to a gene: 6. Germline CDR1 is MNHEY and CDR2 is SVGAGI.

The CDR3 DNA follows: TGTGCCAGCCGGACAGGGTTGGGTGAAGCTTTCTTT. This translates into CASRTGLGEAFF. V is TRBV2 and J is TRBJ1-1; 8 nucleotides align to TRBD1. With 8 bases clipped from V and 7 bases from J, the junction kept 6 bases outside the gene matches. The CDR3 runs to 12 residues. Germline V gives CDR1 SNHLY, CDR2 FYNNEI.

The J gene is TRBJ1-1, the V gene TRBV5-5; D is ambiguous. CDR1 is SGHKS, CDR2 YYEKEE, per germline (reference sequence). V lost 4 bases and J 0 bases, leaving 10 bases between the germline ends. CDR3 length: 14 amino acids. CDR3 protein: CASSTYRLNTEAFF. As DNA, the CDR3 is TGTGCCAGCAGCACTTACAGATTGAACACTGAAGCTTTCTTT. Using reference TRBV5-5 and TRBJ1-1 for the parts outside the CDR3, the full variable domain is DAGVTQSPTHLIKTRGQQVTLRCSPISGHKSVSWYQQVLGQGPQFIFQYYEKEERGRGNFPDRFSARQFPNYSSELNVNALLLGDSALYLCASSTYRLNTEAFFGQGTRLTVV.

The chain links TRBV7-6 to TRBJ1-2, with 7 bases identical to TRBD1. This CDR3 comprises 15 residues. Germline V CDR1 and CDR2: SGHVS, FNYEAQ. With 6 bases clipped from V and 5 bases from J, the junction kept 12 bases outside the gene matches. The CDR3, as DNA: TGTGCCAGCAGACCCTCCCGGGACAGCCTTTATGGCTACACCTTC. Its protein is CASRPSRDSLYGYTF.

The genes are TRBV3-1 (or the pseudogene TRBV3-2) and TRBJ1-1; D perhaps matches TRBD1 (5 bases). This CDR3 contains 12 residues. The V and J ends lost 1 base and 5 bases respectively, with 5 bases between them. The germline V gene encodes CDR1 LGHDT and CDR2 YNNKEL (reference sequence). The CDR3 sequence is CASSQAGTEAFF. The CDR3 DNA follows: TGTGCCAGCAGCCAAGCAGGGACTGAAGCTTTCTTT.

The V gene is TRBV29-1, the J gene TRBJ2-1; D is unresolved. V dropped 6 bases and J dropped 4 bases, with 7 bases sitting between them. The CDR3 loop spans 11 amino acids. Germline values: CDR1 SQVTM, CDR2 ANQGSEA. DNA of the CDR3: TGCAGCGTCTTAGGATACAATGAGCAGTTCTTC. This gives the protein CSVLGYNEQFF.

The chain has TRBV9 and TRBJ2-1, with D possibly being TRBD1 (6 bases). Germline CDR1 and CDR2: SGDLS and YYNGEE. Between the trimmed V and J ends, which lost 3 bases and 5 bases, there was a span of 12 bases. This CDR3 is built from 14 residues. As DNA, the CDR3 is TGTGCCAGCAGCGACAGGGTGATCGACAATGAGCAGTTCTTC. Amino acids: CASSDRVIDNEQFF. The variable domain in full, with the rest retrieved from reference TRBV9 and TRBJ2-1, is DSGVTQTPKHLITATGQRVTLRCSPRSGDLSVYWYQQSLDQGLQFLIQYYNGEERAKGNILERFSAQQFPDLHSELNLSSLELGDSALYFCASSDRVIDNEQFFGPGTRLTVL.

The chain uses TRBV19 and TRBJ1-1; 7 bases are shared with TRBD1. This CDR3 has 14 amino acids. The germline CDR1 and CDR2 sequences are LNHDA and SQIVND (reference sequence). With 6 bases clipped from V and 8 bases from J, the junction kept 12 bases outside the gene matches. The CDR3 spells CASSPIEDRSEAFF. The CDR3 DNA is TGTGCCAGTAGCCCAATAGAGGACAGGTCCGAAGCTTTCTTT.

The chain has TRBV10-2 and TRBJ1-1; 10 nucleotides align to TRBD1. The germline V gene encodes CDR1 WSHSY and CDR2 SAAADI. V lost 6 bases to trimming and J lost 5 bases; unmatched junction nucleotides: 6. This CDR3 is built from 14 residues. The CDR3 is CASRSTGGNTEAFF. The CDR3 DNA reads TGCGCCAGCAGGTCGACAGGGGGCAATACTGAAGCTTTCTTT.

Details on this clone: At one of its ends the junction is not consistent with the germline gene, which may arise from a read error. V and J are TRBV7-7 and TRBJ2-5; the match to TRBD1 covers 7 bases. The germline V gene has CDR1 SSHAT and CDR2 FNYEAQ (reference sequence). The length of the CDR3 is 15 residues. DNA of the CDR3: TGTGCTAGCAGCTTAGGGGACAGCTATCAAGAGACCCAGTACTTC. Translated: CASSLGDSYQETQYF. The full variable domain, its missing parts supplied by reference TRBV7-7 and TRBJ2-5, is GAGVSQSPRYKVTKRGQDVTLRCDPISSHATLYWYQQALGQGPEFLTYFNYEAQPDKSGLPSDRFSAERPEGSISTLTIQRTEQRDSAMYRCASSLGDSYQETQYFGPGTRLLVL.

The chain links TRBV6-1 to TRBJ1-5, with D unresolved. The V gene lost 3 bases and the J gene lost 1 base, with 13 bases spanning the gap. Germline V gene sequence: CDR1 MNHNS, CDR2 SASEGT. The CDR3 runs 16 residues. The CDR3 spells CASSDRGSGSNQPQHF. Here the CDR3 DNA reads TGTGCCAGCAGTGATCGGGGAAGTGGGAGCAATCAGCCCCAGCATTTT.

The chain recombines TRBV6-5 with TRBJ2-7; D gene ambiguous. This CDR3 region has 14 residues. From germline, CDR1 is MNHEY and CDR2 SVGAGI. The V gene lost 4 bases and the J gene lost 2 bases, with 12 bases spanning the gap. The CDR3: CASSSPQPPYEQYF. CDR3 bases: TGTGCCAGCAGTTCTCCCCAGCCTCCCTACGAGCAGTACTTC.

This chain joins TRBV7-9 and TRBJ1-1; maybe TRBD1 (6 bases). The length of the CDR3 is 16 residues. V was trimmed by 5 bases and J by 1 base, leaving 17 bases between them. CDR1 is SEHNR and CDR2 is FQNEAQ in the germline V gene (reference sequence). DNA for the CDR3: TGTGCCAGCAGCATTTACAGGGAAAGGTCGAACACTGAAGCTTTCTTT. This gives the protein CASSIYRERSNTEAFF.